The 32 T cell receptor beta chains listed next were all sequenced from one sample in a study of metastatic and nonmetastatic thyroid tumors. Nobody among the patients had been given any treatment before thyroid surgery. TCRdb re-processed the PCR reads through MiXCR. In the table there are 20,000 to 25,000 clones, about 14% of which are singletons. Source material: tumor tissue. These receptors all stem from a female donor with papillary thyroid cancer or a benign thyroid nodule (not recorded which). Some clones in this sample may be carry-over from other donors' samples.

Many counts were recorded for this clone. The rearrangement joins TRBV27 to TRBJ1-5, with D perhaps matching TRBD1 (6 bases). Germline V gene lookup returns CDR1 MNHEY and CDR2 SMNVEV (reference sequence). V was clipped by 1 base and J by 2 bases, with 6 bases between them. The CDR3 is 14 amino acids. CDR3 nucleotide sequence: TGTGCCAGCAGTTTATACAGGGGCAATCAGCCCCAGCATTTT. It yields the protein CASSLYRGNQPQHF.

This clone was counted many times. This chain joins TRBV10-3 and TRBJ2-3; D not resolved. Trimming stripped 10 bases from V and 2 bases from J, with 19 bases between. The germline V gene encodes CDR1 ENHRY and CDR2 SYGVKD. The CDR3 spans 15 residues. The CDR3 region is CATVDYERNTDTQYF. The CDR3 DNA follows: TGTGCCACCGTTGATTATGAGAGAAACACAGATACGCAGTATTTT.

The chain couples TRBV6-2 or TRBV6-3 to TRBJ1-6, with unresolved D. The V end lost 2 bases, the J end lost 7 bases, and 9 bases lay between the germline ends. The CDR3 is 14 residues long. CDR1 and CDR2 from the germline V gene are MNHEY and SVGEGT. This chain's CDR3 is CASSYDQLNSPLHF. For the CDR3, the DNA is TGTGCCAGCAGTTACGACCAGCTCAATTCACCCCTCCACTTT.

The genes are TRBV20-1 and TRBJ2-1, with no clear D. CDR3 length: 11 residues. The ends were cut back, 6 bases at V and 5 bases at J, with 8 bases in the middle. In germline, CDR1 is DFQATT, CDR2 SNEGSKA (reference sequence). The CDR3 DNA reads TGCAGTGCCCCAGAGGACAATGAGCAGTTCTTC. Protein product: CSAPEDNEQFF.

The chain has TRBV9 and TRBJ1-1; the D is unclear. From germline, CDR1 is SGDLS and CDR2 YYNGEE. Trimming cost V 4 bases and J 3 bases, with 13 bases left between them. The CDR3 is 14 residues long. The CDR3, as DNA: TGTGCCAGCAGCACAACGAGTACCTACACTGAAGCTTTCTTT. This translates into CASSTTSTYTEAFF. The whole variable domain, remainder taken from reference TRBV9 and TRBJ1-1, is DSGVTQTPKHLITATGQRVTLRCSPRSGDLSVYWYQQSLDQGLQFLIQYYNGEERAKGNILERFSAQQFPDLHSELNLSSLELGDSALYFCASSTTSTYTEAFFGQGTRLTVV.

This clone was detected many times. This chain uses TRBV6-1 with TRBJ1-4; D is perhaps TRBD1 (6 bases). Trimming stripped 3 bases from V and 4 bases from J, with 18 bases between. The CDR3 is 17 amino acids. Germline V gene data show CDR1 as MNHNS and CDR2 as SASEGT. As DNA, the CDR3 is TGTGCCAGCAGTGACCGAGCAGGGGTGGTACGTAATGAAAAACTGTTTTTT. The encoded protein is CASSDRAGVVRNEKLFF.

This clone was seen ten or more times. This rearrangement joins TRBV29-1 to TRBJ2-7; possibly TRBD2 for D (5 bases). This CDR3 has 17 residues. Per the germline V gene, CDR1 is SQVTM and CDR2 is ANQGSEA. V lost 0 bases and J lost 4, with 22 bases in between. This CDR3 is CSVEEERGRGPSYEQYF. In nucleotides, the CDR3 is TGCAGCGTTGAAGAGGAACGGGGAAGAGGGCCCTCATACGAGCAGTACTTC.

This clone is categorized as medium-sized. The chain combines TRBV20-1 with TRBJ2-7, with a tentative D call TRBD1 (6 bases). V was pared by 6 bases and J by 4 bases, with 22 bases between. The germline gives CDR1 DFQATT, CDR2 SNEGSKA (reference sequence). The CDR3 covers 15 residues. The CDR3, as DNA: TGCAGTGCCCCCGGTCAGGGGCTAAGCTCGTACGAGCAGTACTTC. Translated: CSAPGQGLSSYEQYF.

On this clone itself: Just one base apart from a much larger clone, this may be a read error. The chain links TRBV12-3 or TRBV12-4 to TRBJ2-5; the match to TRBD2 covers 15 bases. The CDR3 loop spans 16 amino acids. CDR3 sequence reads: CASFRGLAGGSGTRYF. CDR3 sequence (DNA): TGTGCCAGCTTTAGGGGACTAGCGGGGGGAAGTGGGACCCGGTACTTC.

At least ten counts were recorded for this clone. CDR3 DNA sequence: TGTGCCAGCAGTGTTATTAAGGGGCCCGATGGCTACACCTTC. Translated: CASSVIKGPDGYTF. V usage is TRBV2 and J usage is TRBJ1-2, with D tentatively TRBD1 (5 bases). V was pared by 4 bases and J by 6 bases, with 15 bases between. The CDR3 is 14 residues long. Germline V lookup: CDR1 SNHLY, CDR2 FYNNEI. Combining the CDR3 with reference TRBV2 and TRBJ1-2 gives the whole variable domain EPEVTQTPSHQVTQMGQEVILRCVPISNHLYFYWYRQILGQKVEFLVSFYNNEISEKSEIFDDQFSVERPDGSNFTLKIRSTKLEDSAMYFCASSVIKGPDGYTFGSGTRLTVV.

This clone was recorded many times. V gene TRBV12-5 combines with J gene TRBJ1-2; D is perhaps TRBD1 (5 bases). Trimming pared 4 bases from V and 8 bases from J, leaving 14 bases between. Germline CDR1 LGHNT, CDR2 FRNRAP. There are 13 residues in the CDR3. The CDR3 is CASGYYGAGGYTF. CDR3 DNA: TGTGCTAGTGGTTACTACGGGGCGGGAGGCTACACCTTC.

The V call is TRBV20-1, the J call TRBJ2-3; D possibly matches TRBD1 or TRBD2 (5 bases each). The V end lost 1 base, the J end lost 0 bases, and 14 bases lay between the germline ends. Germline CDR1 DFQATT, CDR2 SNEGSKA (reference sequence). The CDR3 is 16 amino acids. Here the CDR3 reads CSARAMGVASTDTQYF. In nucleotides, the CDR3 is TGCAGTGCTAGAGCGATGGGGGTTGCTAGCACAGATACGCAGTATTTT.

This clone was recorded many times. This chain links TRBV30 with TRBJ1-5; D possibly corresponds to TRBD1 (5 bases). Trimming took 0 bases from V and 4 from J, leaving 13 bases between them. The CDR3 spans 15 residues. The germline V gene has CDR1 GTSNPN and CDR2 SVGIG (reference sequence). CDR3 amino acids: CAWSVGTRENQPQHF. As DNA, the CDR3 is TGTGCCTGGAGTGTAGGCACCAGGGAAAATCAGCCCCAGCATTTT.

This clone was counted many times. CDR3 amino acids: CASSLDVYGYTF. Here the CDR3 DNA reads TGTGCCAGCAGCTTGGACGTCTATGGCTACACCTTC. V and J are TRBV5-4 and TRBJ1-2; D gene ambiguous. Trimming stripped 0 bases from V and 4 bases from J, with 4 bases between. The CDR3 contains 12 residues. Germline lookup yields CDR1 SGHNT and CDR2 YYREEE (reference sequence).

The V call is TRBV2, the J call TRBJ2-7; D might be TRBD2 (5 bases). This CDR3 spans 15 amino acids. Trimming stripped 5 bases from V and 9 bases from J, with 23 bases between. Germline lookup yields CDR1 SNHLY and CDR2 FYNNEI. CDR3 sequence reads: CASSSPSVEVGVQYF. The CDR3 region has the DNA TGTGCCAGCAGTTCCCCGTCGGTCGAAGTGGGAGTGCAGTACTTC.

At least ten counts were recorded for this clone. V and J are TRBV7-9 and TRBJ2-2; D is perhaps TRBD1 or TRBD2 (5 bases each). Germline V lookup: CDR1 SEHNR, CDR2 FQNEAQ (reference sequence). The germline V and J ends were trimmed by 5 bases and 2 bases, with 12 bases remaining between them. This CDR3 has 15 amino acids. The CDR3 loop reads CASSDRGLNTGELFF. The CDR3 coding sequence is TGTGCCAGCAGCGACAGAGGGCTAAACACCGGGGAGCTGTTTTTT.

Many counts were recorded for this clone. The chain combines TRBV12-3 or TRBV12-4 with TRBJ1-6, with D hard to call. The CDR3 runs to 12 residues. The V gene lost 3 bases and the J gene lost 10 bases, with 7 bases spanning the gap. The DNA for the CDR3 is TGTGCCAGCAGTTTTGTTGAATCACCCCTCCACTTT. Translation: CASSFVESPLHF.

This clone has more than one count but fewer than ten. The chain has TRBV6-2 or TRBV6-3 and TRBJ1-2; possibly TRBD1 for D (6 bases). V lost 6 bases and J lost 9, with 29 bases in between. The CDR3 is 17 amino acids. Per the germline V gene, CDR1 is MNHEY and CDR2 is SVGEGT. The CDR3, as DNA: TGTGCCAGCAGCACCAACATACCGACCCTCCGGGGGCGCTGCTACACCTTC. Encoded protein: CASSTNIPTLRGRCYTF.

This clone was seen a few times. Since a much larger clone is just one base distant, this may be a read error. This rearrangement joins TRBV29-1 to TRBJ1-2, with a tentative D call TRBD1 (6 bases). CDR1 is SQVTM and CDR2 is ANQGSEA in the germline V gene. The length of the CDR3 is 15 residues. The V and J ends lost 7 bases and 8 bases respectively, with 26 bases between them. The CDR3 sequence: CSAQLGQGTYGGYTF. The DNA of the CDR3 is TGCAGCGCCCAATTAGGGCAGGGGACCTATGGAGGCTACACCTTC. The whole variable domain, remainder taken from reference TRBV29-1 and TRBJ1-2, is SAVISQKPSRDICQRGTSLTIQCQVDSQVTMMFWYRQQPGQSLTLIATANQGSEATYESGFVIDKFPISRPNLTFSTLTVSNMSPEDSSIYLCSAQLGQGTYGGYTFGSGTRLTVV.

This clone was seen ten or more times. The chain combines TRBV18 with TRBJ1-2, with a possible D match to TRBD1 (5 bases). CDR3 length: 15 residues. From germline, CDR1 is KGHSH and CDR2 LQKENI. Trimming took off 6 bases at V and 3 bases at J, with 17 bases between the two ends. The CDR3 protein is CASSRGEGLDYGYTF. CDR3 bases: TGTGCCAGCTCGCGGGGTGAGGGGCTGGACTATGGCTACACCTTC.

This clone was recorded at least ten times. This chain uses TRBV6-5 with TRBJ2-7; TRBD2 agrees at 8 bases. Germline CDR1 MNHEY, CDR2 SVGAGI. The CDR3 has 18 residues. Trimming cost V 8 bases and J 0 bases; bases outside gene matches: 18. The CDR3 bases are TGTGCCAGCGCGCGTGGGGTCTTCGTCAGCGGGGGCTCCTACGAGCAGTACTTC. Residues: CASARGVFVSGGSYEQYF.

This clone was counted many times. The rearrangement joins TRBV2 to TRBJ2-5, with unresolved D. The length of the CDR3 is 15 residues. Germline V gene data show CDR1 as SNHLY and CDR2 as FYNNEI. V was pared by 4 bases and J by 2 bases, with 14 bases between. The DNA for the CDR3 is TGTGCCAGCAGTGGGGCCCTCACGCGACAAGAGACCCAGTACTTC. Protein product: CASSGALTRQETQYF.

This clone has ten or more counts. The chain has TRBV7-3 and TRBJ2-1; D possibly corresponds to TRBD2 (7 bases). The CDR3 is made up of 14 amino acids. CDR1 is SGHTA, CDR2 FQGTGA, per germline. V lost 2 bases to trimming and J lost 7 bases, with 12 bases between them. The CDR3 loop reads CASSLRGGANEQFF. DNA of the CDR3: TGTGCCAGCAGCTTACGAGGGGGGGCAAATGAGCAGTTCTTC.

This clone was counted many times. The rearrangement links TRBV27 to TRBJ1-4; TRBD1 is a possible D gene (5 bases). CDR1 is MNHEY and CDR2 is SMNVEV in the germline V gene (reference sequence). CDR3 length: 11 residues. Trimming stripped 8 bases from V and 12 bases from J, with 13 bases between. CDR3 loop: CASGGYGELFF. The CDR3 DNA is TGTGCCAGCGGGGGGTATGGAGAACTGTTTTTT.

The chain couples TRBV7-9 to TRBJ2-7; D gene unclear. The germline gives CDR1 SEHNR, CDR2 FQNEAQ (reference sequence). The V end was cut by 5 bases, the J end by 2 bases, with 7 bases between. The length of the CDR3 is 12 residues. The CDR3 loop reads CASSASAYEQYF. The DNA of the CDR3 is TGTGCCAGCAGCGCGTCAGCCTACGAGCAGTACTTC. The full variable domain, in which reference TRBV7-9 and TRBJ2-7 provide the parts outside the CDR3, is DTGVSQNPRHKITKRGQNVTFRCDPISEHNRLYWYRQTLGQGPEFLTYFQNEAQLEKSRLLSDRFSAERPKGSFSTLEIQRTEQGDSAMYLCASSASAYEQYFGPGTRLTVT.

This clone appeared many times. The CDR3 here is CASSVPGLAGSTQYF. CDR3 bases: TGTGCCAGCAGTGTCCCGGGACTAGCGGGGAGTACCCAGTACTTC. The genes are TRBV12-3 or TRBV12-4 and TRBJ2-5; 13 bases are a match to TRBD2. CDR3 length: 15 amino acids. Unmatched junction bases numbered 8, after V lost 5 bases and J lost 8 bases.

The chain couples TRBV5-1 to TRBJ2-7, with 8 bases identical to TRBD2. Germline trimming cut 0 bases from V and 4 bases from J; bases unmatched to any gene: 12. CDR3 length equals 17 residues. Looked up from germline, CDR1 is SGHRS and CDR2 is YFSETQ. The CDR3 region is CASSLEGGGGRIYEQYF. The DNA of the CDR3 is TGCGCCAGCAGCTTGGAAGGAGGCGGGGGGCGGATTTACGAGCAGTACTTC.

This clone was counted ten times or more. This may arise from a read error, as a much more abundant clone is one base away. This CDR3 fails to terminate in the conserved phenylalanine or tryptophan, so it likely reflects a read error. This chain joins TRBV5-1 and TRBJ1-1, with D possibly matching TRBD1 (6 bases). There are 16 residues in the CDR3. Germline V gives CDR1 SGHRS, CDR2 YFSETQ. Trimming took off 1 base at V and 3 bases at J, with 16 bases between the two ends. CDR3 residues: CASSLRGGVMDTEAFS. The CDR3 bases are TGCGCCAGCAGCTTGCGAGGGGGGGTAATGGACACTGAAGCTTTCTCT.

This clone showed up many times. In DNA form, the CDR3 reads TGCGCCAGCAGCTTACGACAGGGGCGAGTAGAGACCCAGTACTTC. Residues: CASSLRQGRVETQYF. The J gene is TRBJ2-5, the V gene TRBV5-1, with 8 bases identical to TRBD1. The CDR3 runs 15 residues. V was pared by 2 bases and J by 4 bases, with 7 bases of the junction left unmatched. Germline-derived CDR1 and CDR2 are SGHRS and YFSETQ.

J is TRBJ1-1 and V is TRBV5-1, with D unresolved. Per the germline V gene, CDR1 is SGHRS and CDR2 is YFSETQ. Trimming removed 2 bases at V and 1 base at J, with 9 bases between. The CDR3 consists of 14 residues. Here the CDR3 DNA reads TGCGCCAGCAGCTTCTTCGAGACGAACACTGAAGCTTTCTTT. It specifies CASSFFETNTEAFF. Looking up the rest from reference TRBV5-1 and TRBJ1-1 gives the full variable domain: KAGVTQTPRYLIKTRGQQVTLSCSPISGHRSVSWYQQTPGQGLQFLFEYFSETQRNKGNFPGRFSGRQFSNSRSEMNVSTLELGDSALYLCASSFFETNTEAFFGQGTRLTVV.

This clone appeared a few times. Just one base apart from a much larger clone, this may be a read error. V usage is TRBV19 and J usage is TRBJ2-1, with TRBD2 matching over 8 bases. The V segment lost 6 bases and the J segment 3 bases; nucleotides outside the gene matches: 7. The CDR3 length is 15 residues. The germline gives CDR1 LNHDA, CDR2 SQIVND (reference sequence). CDR3 sequence: CASSISSGYYNEQFF. In DNA form, the CDR3 reads TGTGCCAGTAGCATTTCTAGCGGGTACTACAATGAGCAGTTCTTC.

This clone was counted ten times or more. The V gene is TRBV28, the J gene TRBJ1-1; D is unclear. V lost 5 bases, J lost 0 bases, and 19 bases lay in between. Germline CDR1 and CDR2: MDHEN and SYDVKM. This CDR3 region has 17 residues. CDR3 coding DNA: TGTGCCAGCAGTCCCCCGGCAACTAGGGCCGTGAACACTGAAGCTTTCTTT. As protein: CASSPPATRAVNTEAFF.